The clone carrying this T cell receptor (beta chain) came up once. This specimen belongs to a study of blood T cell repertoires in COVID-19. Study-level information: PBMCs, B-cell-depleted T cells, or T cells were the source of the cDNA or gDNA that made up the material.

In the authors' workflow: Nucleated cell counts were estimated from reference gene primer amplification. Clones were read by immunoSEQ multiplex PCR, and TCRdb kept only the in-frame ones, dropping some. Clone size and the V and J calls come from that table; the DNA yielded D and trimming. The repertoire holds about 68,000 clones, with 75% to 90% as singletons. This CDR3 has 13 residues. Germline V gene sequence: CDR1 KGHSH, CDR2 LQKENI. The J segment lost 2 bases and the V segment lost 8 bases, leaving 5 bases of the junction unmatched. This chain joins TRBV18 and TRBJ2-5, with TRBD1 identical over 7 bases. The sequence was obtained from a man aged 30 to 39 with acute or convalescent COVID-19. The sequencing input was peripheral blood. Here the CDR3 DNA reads TGTGCCAGCACGACAGGGTTGCAAGAGACCCAGTACTTC. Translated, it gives CASTTGLQETQYF.